This TCR beta chain was sequenced in a study of T cell responses to AZD1222 COVID-19 vaccine. Study overall: Second doses at about 4 or about 12 weeks were pooled.

Data came from immunoSEQ multiplex PCR; TCRdb stores just in-frame clones and leaves some out. The sample carries around 100,000 clones, about 80% recorded once. CDR3 length equals 13 residues. V was trimmed by 6 bases and J by 4 bases, leaving 7 bases between them. Per the germline V gene, CDR1 is MDHEN and CDR2 is SYDVKM. This clonotype was sampled from an adult in good health. The sample consisted of peripheral blood, taken on day 0 of AZD1222 vaccination. The rearrangement links TRBV28 to TRBJ1-6; D call uncertain. CDR3 DNA sequence: TGTGCCAGCAGCACGGGTTATAATTCACCCCTCCACTTT. This encodes CASSTGYNSPLHF.